One sample yielded the 9 T cell receptor beta chains listed below, sequenced in a study of early T cells in non-severe SARS-CoV-2 infection. TCRdb redid the calling of the 5' RACE reads with MiXCR, one entry per CDR3 protein. In the table there are about 56,000 distinct CDR3 sequences, over 12% of which are singletons. Sample: whole blood, taken at baseline. The origin of the receptors is an adult who was a healthcare worker with PCR-confirmed SARS-CoV-2 infection or an uninfected control (not recorded which).

This clonotype was counted only a few times. The V call is TRBV25-1, the J call TRBJ2-7; a weak D match, TRBD2 (6 bases). The germline gives CDR1 MGHDK, CDR2 SYGVNS. There are 15 residues in the CDR3. Trimming removed 7 bases at V and 13 bases at J, with 29 bases between. The CDR3 here is CASKLPPTGAEGPYF. The DNA for the CDR3 is TGTGCCAGCAAACTCCCGCCCACCGGGGCGGAGGGACCTTACTTC.

V usage is TRBV28 and J usage is TRBJ2-2; D perhaps matches TRBD1 (6 bases). Looked up from germline, CDR1 is MDHEN and CDR2 is SYDVKM. CDR3 length equals 16 residues. Trimming stripped 10 bases from V and 2 bases from J, with 20 bases between. CDR3 bases: TGTGCCACAGGGGATTTGGGACGCCTAAACACCGGGGAGCTGTTTTTT. Translated: CATGDLGRLNTGELFF.

The chain links TRBV12-3 or TRBV12-4 to TRBJ1-2, with a weak D call TRBD1 (5 bases). The CDR3 is 12 amino acids. The V end lost 6 bases, the J end lost 4 bases, and 9 bases lay between the germline ends. CDR3 nucleotides: TGTGCCAGCAGCTACGACAGCTATGGCTACACCTTC. Translating gives CASSYDSYGYTF.

V is TRBV7-8 and J is TRBJ2-7, with 9 bases identical to TRBD1. The junction had 13 bases not matched to a gene; V was cut back by 8 bases and J by 2 bases. Looked up from germline, CDR1 is SGHVS and CDR2 is FQNEAQ. The CDR3 runs to 16 residues. This chain's CDR3 is CASSQHRTGDTYEQYF. DNA for the CDR3: TGTGCCAGCTCGCAACACCGGACAGGGGATACCTACGAGCAGTACTTC.

J is TRBJ2-7 and V is TRBV18, with 8 positions matching TRBD2. The germline V gene has CDR1 KGHSH and CDR2 LQKENI. This CDR3 is 14 amino acids long. V was clipped by 8 bases and J by 2 bases; unmatched bases: 8. CDR3 sequence (DNA): TGTGCCAGCCCCGGGCTAGCGGGCCCCTACGAGCAGTACTTC. Translated: CASPGLAGPYEQYF.

V gene TRBV2 combines with J gene TRBJ1-1, with TRBD1 as a possible D gene (6 bases). The CDR3 contains 13 residues. Trimming removed 3 bases from V and 6 bases from J, with 11 bases in between. Germline CDR1 is SNHLY and CDR2 is FYNNEI. CDR3 in amino acids: CASSDRGRAEAFF. The DNA of the CDR3 is TGTGCCAGCAGTGACAGGGGAAGGGCTGAAGCTTTCTTT.

The chain uses TRBV6-5 and TRBJ1-1; D call uncertain. The ends were cut back, 2 bases at V and 1 base at J, with 8 bases in the middle. This CDR3 is 14 amino acids long. Germline CDR1 and CDR2: MNHEY and SVGAGI. The CDR3 loop reads CASSYAGWNTEAFF. The CDR3 coding sequence is TGTGCCAGCAGTTACGCGGGTTGGAACACTGAAGCTTTCTTT.

V is TRBV11-2 and J is TRBJ2-7, with no clear D. Germline CDR1 and CDR2: SGHAT and FQNNGV. CDR3 size: 14 residues. V was trimmed by 3 bases and J by 5 bases, leaving 14 bases between them. The CDR3 DNA reads TGTGCCAGCAGCTTCCCGAACAATATCAACGAGCAGTACTTC. Translated, it gives CASSFPNNINEQYF.

This clonotype was detected a few times. The chain employs TRBV12-3 or TRBV12-4 and TRBJ1-2; D is uncertain. V shed 6 bases and J shed 3 bases, with 8 bases lying between them. This CDR3 is 12 amino acids long. The CDR3 region is CASRENDYGYTF. In DNA form, the CDR3 reads TGTGCCAGCAGGGAGAACGACTATGGCTACACCTTC.